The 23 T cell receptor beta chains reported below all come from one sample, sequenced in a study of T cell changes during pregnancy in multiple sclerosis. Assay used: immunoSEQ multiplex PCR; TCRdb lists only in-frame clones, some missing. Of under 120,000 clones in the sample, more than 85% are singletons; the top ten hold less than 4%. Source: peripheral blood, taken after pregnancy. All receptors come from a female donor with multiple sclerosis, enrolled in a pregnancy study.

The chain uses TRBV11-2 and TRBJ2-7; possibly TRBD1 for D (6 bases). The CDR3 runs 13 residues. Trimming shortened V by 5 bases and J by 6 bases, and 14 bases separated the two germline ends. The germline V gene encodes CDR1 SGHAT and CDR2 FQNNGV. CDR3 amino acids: CASSRQALGEQYF. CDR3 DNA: TGTGCCAGCAGCCGACAGGCCCTAGGCGAGCAGTACTTC.

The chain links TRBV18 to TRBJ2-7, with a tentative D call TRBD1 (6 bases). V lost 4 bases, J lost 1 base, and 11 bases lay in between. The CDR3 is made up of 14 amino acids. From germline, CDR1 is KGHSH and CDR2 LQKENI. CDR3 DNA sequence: TGTGCCAGCTCACAGAGGGACACTTCCTACGAGCAGTACTTC. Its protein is CASSQRDTSYEQYF.

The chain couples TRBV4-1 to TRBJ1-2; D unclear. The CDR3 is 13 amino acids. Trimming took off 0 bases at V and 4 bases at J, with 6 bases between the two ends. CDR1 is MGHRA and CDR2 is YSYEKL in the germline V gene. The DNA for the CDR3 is TGCGCCAGCAGCCAAGATGTAGCCTATGGCTACACCTTC. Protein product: CASSQDVAYGYTF.

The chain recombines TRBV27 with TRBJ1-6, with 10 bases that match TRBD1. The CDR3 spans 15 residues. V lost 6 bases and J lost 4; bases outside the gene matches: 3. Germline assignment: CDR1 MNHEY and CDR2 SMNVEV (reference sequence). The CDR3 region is CASSRDRGYNSPLHF. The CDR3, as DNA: TGTGCCAGCAGCCGGGACAGGGGTTATAATTCACCCCTCCACTTT.

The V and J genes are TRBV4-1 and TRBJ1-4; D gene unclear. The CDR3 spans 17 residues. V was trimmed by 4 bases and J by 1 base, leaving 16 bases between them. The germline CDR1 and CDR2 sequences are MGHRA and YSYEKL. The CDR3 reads CASSPQRSAGTNEKLFF. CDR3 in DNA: TGCGCCAGCAGCCCCCAGCGTAGTGCCGGAACTAATGAAAAACTGTTTTTT.

The DNA for the CDR3 is TGTGCCAGCAGTGAGAGAGCCCTGACAGGCTGGAACACTGAAGCTTTCTTT. It translates to CASSERALTGWNTEAFF. The rearrangement joins TRBV2 to TRBJ1-1; D is perhaps TRBD1 (6 bases). The CDR3 covers 17 residues. The V end lost 3 bases, the J end lost 1 base, and 18 bases lay between the germline ends. Looked up from germline, CDR1 is SNHLY and CDR2 is FYNNEI.

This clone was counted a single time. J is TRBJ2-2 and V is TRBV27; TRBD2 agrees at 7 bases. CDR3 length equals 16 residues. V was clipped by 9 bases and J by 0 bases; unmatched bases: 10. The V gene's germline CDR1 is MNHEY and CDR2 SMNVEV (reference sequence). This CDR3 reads CASGRGGGSNTGELFF. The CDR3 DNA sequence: TGTGCCAGTGGGCGGGGCGGGGGTTCGAACACCGGGGAGCTGTTTTTT.

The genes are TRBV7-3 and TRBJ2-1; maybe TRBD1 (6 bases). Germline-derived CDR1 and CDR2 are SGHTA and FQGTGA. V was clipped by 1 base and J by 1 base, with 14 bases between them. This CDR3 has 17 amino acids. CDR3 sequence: CASSLMAGVSSYNEQFF. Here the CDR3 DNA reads TGTGCCAGCAGCTTAATGGCAGGGGTTAGTTCCTACAATGAGCAGTTCTTC.

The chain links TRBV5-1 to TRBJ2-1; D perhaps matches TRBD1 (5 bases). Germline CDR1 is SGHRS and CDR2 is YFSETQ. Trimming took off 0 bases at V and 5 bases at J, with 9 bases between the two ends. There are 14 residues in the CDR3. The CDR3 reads CASSLDTGDNEQFF. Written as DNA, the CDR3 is TGCGCCAGCAGCTTGGATACAGGTGACAATGAGCAGTTCTTC.

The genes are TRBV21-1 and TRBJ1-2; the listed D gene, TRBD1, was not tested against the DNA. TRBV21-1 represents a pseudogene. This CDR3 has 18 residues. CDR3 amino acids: CASSKSSTGDFALGGYTF. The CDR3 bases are TGTGCCAGCAGCAAATCTTCTACAGGGGACTTCGCCCTCGGGGGCTACACCTTC.

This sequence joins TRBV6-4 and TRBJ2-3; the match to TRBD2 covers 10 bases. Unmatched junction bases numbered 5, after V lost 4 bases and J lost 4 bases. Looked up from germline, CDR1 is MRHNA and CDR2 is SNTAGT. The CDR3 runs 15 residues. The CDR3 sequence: CASSGASGGADTQYF. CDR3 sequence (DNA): TGTGCCAGCAGTGGGGCTAGCGGGGGCGCAGATACGCAGTATTTT.

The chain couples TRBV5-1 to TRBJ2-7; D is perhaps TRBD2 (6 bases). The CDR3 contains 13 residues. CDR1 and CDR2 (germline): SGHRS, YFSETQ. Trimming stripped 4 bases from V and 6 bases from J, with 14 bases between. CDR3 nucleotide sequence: TGCGCCAGCAGCCGCATTGACGGGGGCGAGCAGTACTTC. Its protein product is CASSRIDGGEQYF.

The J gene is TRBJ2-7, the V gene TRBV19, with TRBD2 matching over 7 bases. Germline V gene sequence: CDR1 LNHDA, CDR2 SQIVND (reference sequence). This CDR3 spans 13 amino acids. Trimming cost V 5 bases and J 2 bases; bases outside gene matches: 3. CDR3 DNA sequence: TGTGCCAGTAGTGGGGAGGGAACCTACGAGCAGTACTTC. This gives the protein CASSGEGTYEQYF.

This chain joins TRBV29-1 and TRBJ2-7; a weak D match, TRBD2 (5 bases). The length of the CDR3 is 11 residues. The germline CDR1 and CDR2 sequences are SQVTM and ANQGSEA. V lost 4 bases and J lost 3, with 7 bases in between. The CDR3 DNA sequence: TGCAGCGTTGCCGGGGACTACGAGCAGTACTTC. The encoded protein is CSVAGDYEQYF.

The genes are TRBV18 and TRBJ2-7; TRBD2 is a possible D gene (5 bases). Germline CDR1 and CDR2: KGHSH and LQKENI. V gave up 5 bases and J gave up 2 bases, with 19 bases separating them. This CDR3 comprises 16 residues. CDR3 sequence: CASSVGPRESPYEQYF. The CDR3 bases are TGTGCCAGCTCAGTGGGTCCAAGGGAGTCCCCCTACGAGCAGTACTTC.

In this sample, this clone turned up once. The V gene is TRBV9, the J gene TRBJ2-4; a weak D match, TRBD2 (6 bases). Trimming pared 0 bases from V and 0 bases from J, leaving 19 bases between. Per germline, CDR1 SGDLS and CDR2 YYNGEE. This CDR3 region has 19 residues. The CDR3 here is CASSVGLPEGAAAKNIQYF. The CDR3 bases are TGTGCCAGCAGCGTAGGTCTCCCGGAGGGAGCCGCAGCCAAAAACATTCAGTACTTC.

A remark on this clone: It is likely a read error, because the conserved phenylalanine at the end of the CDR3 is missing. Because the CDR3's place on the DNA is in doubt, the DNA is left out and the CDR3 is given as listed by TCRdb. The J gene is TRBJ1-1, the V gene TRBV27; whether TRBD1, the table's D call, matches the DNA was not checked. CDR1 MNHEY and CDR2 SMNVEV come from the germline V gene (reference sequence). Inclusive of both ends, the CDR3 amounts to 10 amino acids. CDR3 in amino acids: CASRLEQGSV.

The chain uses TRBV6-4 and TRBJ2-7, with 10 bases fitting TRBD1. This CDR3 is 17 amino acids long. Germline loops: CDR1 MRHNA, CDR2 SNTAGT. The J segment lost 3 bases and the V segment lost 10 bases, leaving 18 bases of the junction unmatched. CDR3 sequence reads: CAIPLTLPGTGDYEQYF. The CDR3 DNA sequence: TGTGCCATCCCCCTCACGCTCCCAGGGACAGGGGACTACGAGCAGTACTTC.

The CDR3 nucleotides are TGTGCCAGCAGCGTCGATGGACAGGGGAACACTGAAGCTTTCTTT. Its translation: CASSVDGQGNTEAFF. The rearrangement links TRBV9 to TRBJ1-1, with 8 nucleotides matching TRBD1. The germline V gene has CDR1 SGDLS and CDR2 YYNGEE. The CDR3 is 15 amino acids. With 2 bases clipped from V and 1 base from J, the junction kept 4 bases outside the gene matches.

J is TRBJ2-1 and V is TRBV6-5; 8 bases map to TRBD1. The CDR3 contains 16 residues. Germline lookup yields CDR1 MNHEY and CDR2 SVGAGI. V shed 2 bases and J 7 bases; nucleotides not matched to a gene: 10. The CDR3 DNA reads TGTGCCAGCAGTTACGCCCGGGCAGGGGGCTTAAATGAGCAGTTCTTC. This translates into CASSYARAGGLNEQFF.

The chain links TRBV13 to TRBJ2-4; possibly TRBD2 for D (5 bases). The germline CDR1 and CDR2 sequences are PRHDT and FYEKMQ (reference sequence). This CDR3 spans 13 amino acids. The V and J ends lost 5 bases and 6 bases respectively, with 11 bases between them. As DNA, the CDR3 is TGTGCCAGCAGCCCCCGGGATTCAAACATTCAGTACTTC. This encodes CASSPRDSNIQYF.

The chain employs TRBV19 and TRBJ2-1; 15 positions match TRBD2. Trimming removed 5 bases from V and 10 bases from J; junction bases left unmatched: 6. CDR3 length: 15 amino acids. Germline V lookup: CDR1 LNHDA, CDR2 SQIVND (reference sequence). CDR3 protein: CASSPGLAGGPEQFF. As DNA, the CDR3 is TGTGCCAGTAGTCCCGGACTAGCGGGGGGGCCGGAGCAGTTCTTC.

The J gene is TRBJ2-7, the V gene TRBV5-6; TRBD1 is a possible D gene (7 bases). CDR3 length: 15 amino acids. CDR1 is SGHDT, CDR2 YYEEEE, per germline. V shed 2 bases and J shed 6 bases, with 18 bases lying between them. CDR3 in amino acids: CASSFDEGARGEQYF. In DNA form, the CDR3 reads TGTGCCAGCAGCTTCGATGAGGGGGCGCGGGGCGAGCAGTACTTC.